Presented here are 17 T cell receptor beta chains from one specimen sequenced in a study of cytomegalovirus exposure and HLA in healthy donors. Researchers ran the PCR with 60 Vbeta and 13 Jbeta primers. Method: immunoSEQ multiplex PCR; TCRdb's copy keeps in-frame clones and lacks some. The sample lists 120,000 or so clones, 15% occurring once. Sequenced: PBMCs. The receptors shown here come from a woman aged 18-35 years in good health and CMV-seronegative.

This clone was seen only a few times. V is TRBV7-2 and J is TRBJ1-6; tentative D call: TRBD1 (5 bases). This CDR3 region has 16 residues. The germline V and J ends were trimmed by 5 bases and 7 bases, with 18 bases remaining between them. CDR1 is SGHTA, CDR2 FQGNSA, per germline. Here the CDR3 reads CASSLQRPGNNSPLHF. In DNA form, the CDR3 reads TGTGCCAGCAGCCTACAGAGACCAGGGAACAATTCACCCCTCCACTTT.

With respect to this clone: The sample carries other DNA sequences with the same CDR3. CDR3 residues: CASSHRTVQETQYF. The CDR3 DNA reads as TGTGCCAGCAGTCATAGGACAGTCCAAGAGACCCAGTACTTC. V is TRBV5-4 and J is TRBJ2-5, with D possibly being TRBD1 (6 bases). In germline, CDR1 is SGHNT, CDR2 YYREEE (reference sequence). The CDR3 has 14 residues. With 5 bases removed from V and 1 base from J, the gap between germline ends came to 12 bases.

A few counts support this clone. This chain connects TRBV5-4 to TRBJ2-3, with TRBD2 as a possible D gene (5 bases). Trimming took 0 bases from V and 0 from J, leaving 8 bases between them. Per germline, CDR1 SGHNT and CDR2 YYREEE (reference sequence). The CDR3 contains 15 residues. CDR3 in amino acids: CASSLGGPSTDTQYF. CDR3 in DNA: TGTGCCAGCAGCTTGGGCGGGCCTAGCACAGATACGCAGTATTTT.

This chain links TRBV11-2 with TRBJ2-7; 12 bases map to TRBD1. The CDR3 consists of 15 residues. The V gene's germline CDR1 is SGHAT and CDR2 FQNNGV. The V and J ends lost 3 bases and 6 bases, in that order; junction bases with no gene match: 6. The CDR3 region has the DNA TGTGCCAGCAGCTTCCGGGACAGGGGGCACCTCGAGCAGTACTTC. As protein: CASSFRDRGHLEQYF.

This clone was seen a handful of times. The CDR3 loop is CAWSVRGYPGNEKLFF. Written as DNA, the CDR3 is TGTGCCTGGAGTGTACGAGGGTACCCTGGTAATGAAAAACTGTTTTTT. The J gene is TRBJ1-4, the V gene TRBV30; D is unresolved. CDR3 size: 16 residues. The ends were cut back, 0 bases at V and 4 bases at J, with 15 bases in the middle. From germline, CDR1 is GTSNPN and CDR2 SVGIG (reference sequence). Drawing the rest from reference TRBV30 and TRBJ1-4, the complete variable domain is SQTIHQWPATLVQPVGSPLSLECTVEGTSNPNLYWYRQAAGRGLQLLFYSVGIGQISSEVPQNLSASRPQDRQFILSSKKLLLSDSGFYLCAWSVRGYPGNEKLFFGSGTQLSVL.

This clone was seen only a few times. V usage is TRBV9 and J usage is TRBJ2-2; 10 positions match TRBD2. The CDR3 is 17 residues long. Germline trimming cut 0 bases from V and 8 bases from J; bases unmatched to any gene: 10. From germline, CDR1 is SGDLS and CDR2 YYNGEE. CDR3 DNA sequence: TGTGCCAGCAGCGTAGACCCCCTAGCGGGAGCGGTAGGGGAGCTGTTTTTT. Residues: CASSVDPLAGAVGELFF.

The gene calls are TRBV15 and TRBJ1-2; tentative D call: TRBD1 (6 bases). V was shortened by 0 bases and J by 4 bases, with 9 bases between the two germline ends. The CDR3 spans 14 residues. The germline gives CDR1 LNHNV, CDR2 YYDKDF (reference sequence). CDR3 sequence: CATSREDSLYGYTF. As DNA, the CDR3 is TGTGCCACCAGCAGAGAGGACAGCCTCTATGGCTACACCTTC.

The rearrangement links TRBV9 to TRBJ2-3; TRBD2 might be the D (5 bases). The CDR3 is 17 amino acids. V was pared by 1 base and J by 4 bases, with 19 bases between. Germline V gene lookup returns CDR1 SGDLS and CDR2 YYNGEE. This chain's CDR3 is CASSVTGNQVIPDTQYF. Written as DNA, the CDR3 is TGTGCCAGCAGCGTAACGGGGAACCAGGTCATCCCAGATACGCAGTATTTT.

V is TRBV28 and J is TRBJ2-5, with TRBD1 as a possible D gene (5 bases). The CDR3 has 14 amino acids. The V end lost 1 base, the J end lost 4 bases, and 10 bases lay between the germline ends. Germline V gene data show CDR1 as MDHEN and CDR2 as SYDVKM. For the CDR3, the DNA is TGTGCCAGCAGTTTATCCAGGGTTCCAGAGACCCAGTACTTC. This sequence encodes CASSLSRVPETQYF.

The rearrangement uses TRBV6-5 and TRBJ2-6; D possibly corresponds to TRBD1 (5 bases). The CDR3 sequence is 14 residues long. In germline, CDR1 is MNHEY, CDR2 SVGAGI. Trimming cost V 5 bases and J 1 base, with 6 bases left between them. Here the CDR3 DNA reads TGTGCCAGCAGTACAGGATCTGGGGCCAACGTCCTGACTTTC. It specifies CASSTGSGANVLTF.

The CDR3 spells CASSSTGGNQPQHF. The DNA of the CDR3 is TGTGCCAGCAGCTCGACAGGGGGTAATCAGCCCCAGCATTTT. This chain links TRBV7-2 with TRBJ1-5; 9 positions agree with TRBD1. Germline CDR1 SGHTA, CDR2 FQGNSA. V shed 4 bases, J shed 4 bases, and the junction held 2 bases outside the gene matches. This CDR3 contains 14 residues.

This clone was observed a handful of times. CDR3 residues: CASSLIRELDNEQFF. The CDR3 region has the DNA TGTGCCAGCAGCTTAATCCGGGAGCTTGACAATGAGCAGTTCTTC. The rearrangement uses TRBV7-9 and TRBJ2-1; D is possibly TRBD2 (6 bases). CDR1 is SEHNR, CDR2 FQNEAQ, per germline (reference sequence). The ends were cut back, 2 bases at V and 5 bases at J, with 13 bases in the middle. The CDR3 extends over 15 amino acids.

This clone was seen only a few times. This chain joins TRBV19 and TRBJ2-7; the D is unclear. The CDR3 has 12 residues. Germline assignment: CDR1 LNHDA and CDR2 SQIVND (reference sequence). The V gene lost 3 bases and the J gene lost 3 bases, with 6 bases spanning the gap. CDR3 nucleotide sequence: TGTGCCAGTAGTATTGGCGGCTACGAGCAGTACTTC. This codes for CASSIGGYEQYF. Full variable domain (remainder filled in from reference TRBV19 and TRBJ2-7): DGGITQSPKYLFRKEGQNVTLSCEQNLNHDAMYWYRQDPGQGLRLIYYSQIVNDFQKGDIAEGYSVSREKKESFPLTVTSAQKNPTAFYLCASSIGGYEQYFGPGTRLTVT.

A few counts support this clone. This chain connects TRBV9 to TRBJ2-2; the match to TRBD2 covers 12 bases. CDR3 length equals 18 residues. Losses at the gene ends were 4 bases for V and 4 bases for J; bases not matched to a gene: 11. From germline, CDR1 is SGDLS and CDR2 YYNGEE. The DNA for the CDR3 is TGTGCCAGCAGCTTCAAGGCGGGACTAGCGGGTAGCACCGGGGAGCTGTTTTTT. This sequence encodes CASSFKAGLAGSTGELFF.

V usage is TRBV9 and J usage is TRBJ2-5; 7 bases line up with TRBD1. The CDR3 runs to 15 residues. Germline V gene lookup returns CDR1 SGDLS and CDR2 YYNGEE. Trimming cost V 4 bases and J 1 base; bases outside gene matches: 7. CDR3 in DNA: TGTGCCAGCAGCTCCGGGACAGTAAGCCAAGAGACCCAGTACTTC. The encoded protein is CASSSGTVSQETQYF.

This chain links TRBV30 with TRBJ2-2; TRBD2 aligns across 8 bases. The CDR3 has 14 residues. V lost 3 bases and J lost 4; bases outside the gene matches: 4. CDR1 GTSNPN and CDR2 SVGIG come from the germline V gene (reference sequence). The CDR3 here is CAWRSAGGTGELFF. The CDR3 nucleotides are TGTGCCTGGAGGTCCGCGGGGGGCACCGGGGAGCTGTTTTTT.

The chain is built from TRBV7-2 and TRBJ1-1, with TRBD1 matching 8 bases. Germline CDR1 reads SGHTA; CDR2 reads FQGNSA. This CDR3 is built from 16 residues. J was trimmed by 3 bases and V by 5 bases; bases with no gene match: 11. The CDR3 here is CASSATWTGRDTEAFF. Here the CDR3 DNA reads TGTGCCAGCAGCGCTACGTGGACAGGGCGAGACACTGAAGCTTTCTTT.